What follows are 14 T cell receptor beta chains derived from one specimen sequenced in a study of blood T cell repertoires in COVID-19. Only in-frame clones appear in the TCRdb table, and some are missing; sequencing was by immunoSEQ multiplex PCR. This repertoire shows about 69,000 clones, roughly 85% found once; its top ten account for 9% to 10%. The sample was peripheral blood. These receptors all stem from a woman of 80 years or more with acute or convalescent COVID-19.

The chain is built from TRBV7-9 and TRBJ2-3; 8 bases map to TRBD2. The CDR3 runs 18 residues. Germline V gene data show CDR1 as SEHNR and CDR2 as FQNEAQ (reference sequence). Trimming cost V 5 bases and J 4 bases; bases outside gene matches: 17. The CDR3 region has the DNA TGTGCCAGCAGCCCAAGGCCTTGGGGCGGGGGGCGCCCAGATACGCAGTATTTT. Translating gives CASSPRPWGGGRPDTQYF.

The chain links TRBV2 to TRBJ2-3, with D maybe TRBD1 (6 bases). Germline V gene lookup returns CDR1 SNHLY and CDR2 FYNNEI. The CDR3 length is 15 residues. V lost 4 bases, J lost 0 bases, and 11 bases lay in between. The CDR3: CASSVGQPSTDTQYF. CDR3 coding DNA: TGTGCCAGCAGTGTAGGACAGCCGAGCACAGATACGCAGTATTTT.

The chain links TRBV21-1 to TRBJ1-5. TRBV21-1 is reported as a pseudogene. The CDR3 is made up of 15 amino acids. The CDR3 DNA follows: TGTGCCAACGAGAGGTCAAACCGTGGAAATCAGCCCCAGCATTTT. Translating gives CANERSNRGNQPQHF.

This chain connects TRBV12-5 to TRBJ1-2; D remains ambiguous. From germline, CDR1 is LGHNT and CDR2 FRNRAP. Trimming left V 1 base short and J 0 bases short, with 21 bases between. The CDR3 loop spans 19 amino acids. CDR3: CASGLELVPRITANYGYTF. The CDR3 nucleotides read TGTGCTAGTGGTTTGGAACTCGTGCCTCGAATCACAGCTAACTATGGCTACACCTTC.

The chain combines TRBV27 with TRBJ1-1, with a weak D call TRBD1 (5 bases). With 6 bases removed from V and 3 bases from J, the gap between germline ends came to 20 bases. The CDR3 runs 16 residues. Germline CDR1 is MNHEY and CDR2 is SMNVEV (reference sequence). The CDR3 DNA sequence: TGTGCCAGCAGCCCGGACATCTCCAGAAGGGACACTGAAGCTTTCTTT. It codes for CASSPDISRRDTEAFF.

The rearrangement links TRBV4-2 to TRBJ2-3; TRBD2 matches 9 bases. The V and J ends lost 1 base and 3 bases, in that order; junction bases with no gene match: 5. This CDR3 spans 16 amino acids. Germline V gives CDR1 LGHNA, CDR2 YNFKEQ. CDR3 amino acids: CASSQGTSVRTDTQYF. In DNA form, the CDR3 reads TGTGCCAGCAGCCAAGGGACTAGCGTGCGTACAGATACGCAGTATTTT.

The rearrangement links TRBV24-1 to TRBJ2-5, with D perhaps TRBD2 (7 bases). The germline CDR1 and CDR2 sequences are KGHDR and SFDVKD. The CDR3 is made up of 17 amino acids. The germline V and J ends were trimmed by 3 bases and 0 bases, with 16 bases remaining between them. The CDR3 here is CATSDLRGGGDQETQYF. CDR3 nucleotides: TGTGCCACCAGTGATCTAAGAGGGGGAGGGGACCAAGAGACCCAGTACTTC.

J is TRBJ2-5 and V is TRBV30, with 9 positions matching TRBD2. Germline CDR1 GTSNPN, CDR2 SVGIG (reference sequence). The V gene end was trimmed by 4 bases and the J gene end by 3 bases; junction bases not matched to a gene: 3. This CDR3 spans 13 amino acids. The CDR3 nucleotides read TGTGCCTGGAAGAGCGGGGGGAAAGAGACCCAGTACTTC. Translated, it gives CAWKSGGKETQYF.

The genes are TRBV7-9 and TRBJ2-7; 9 nucleotides match TRBD2. Germline CDR1 SEHNR, CDR2 FQNEAQ (reference sequence). The V and J ends lost 2 bases and 1 base, in that order; junction bases with no gene match: 0. The CDR3 has 14 residues. The CDR3 here is CASSLLAGSYEQYF. The CDR3 region has the DNA TGTGCCAGCAGCTTACTAGCGGGGTCCTACGAGCAGTACTTC.

The chain joins TRBV5-1 to TRBJ1-3; 9 positions match TRBD1. The CDR3 is 16 amino acids. The V gene end was trimmed by 3 bases and the J gene end by 1 base; junction bases not matched to a gene: 5. Germline lookup yields CDR1 SGHRS and CDR2 YFSETQ. The CDR3 sequence is CASSSGQGRSGNTIYF. The CDR3 DNA follows: TGCGCCAGCAGCTCAGGACAGGGGAGGTCTGGAAACACCATATATTTT. Full variable domain (rest looked up from reference TRBV5-1 and TRBJ1-3): KAGVTQTPRYLIKTRGQQVTLSCSPISGHRSVSWYQQTPGQGLQFLFEYFSETQRNKGNFPGRFSGRQFSNSRSEMNVSTLELGDSALYLCASSSGQGRSGNTIYFGEGSWLTVV.

The V call is TRBV7-8, the J call TRBJ2-1, with 13 bases fitting TRBD2. Trimming removed 3 bases from V and 6 bases from J; junction bases left unmatched: 11. The CDR3 is 18 residues long. CDR1 and CDR2 from the germline V gene are SGHVS and FQNEAQ. The CDR3 DNA follows: TGTGCCAGCAGCTTTGGACTAGCGGGGGCTGTCCCCCCCAATGAGCAGTTCTTC. This gives the protein CASSFGLAGAVPPNEQFF.

Regarding this clone: Other nucleotide sequences in the sample specify the same CDR3. The CDR3 region is CASSRESYNSPLHF. The CDR3 nucleotides read TGTGCCAGTAGCAGGGAATCCTATAATTCACCCCTCCACTTT. The V call is TRBV19, the J call TRBJ1-6, with D maybe TRBD1 (5 bases). V lost 6 bases, J lost 1 base, and 7 bases lay in between. This CDR3 is built from 14 residues. CDR1 and CDR2 from the germline V gene are LNHDA and SQIVND (reference sequence).

This clone is a singleton in its sample. The rearrangement links TRBV19 to TRBJ1-5; 9 bases match TRBD1. Trimming took 5 bases from V and 9 from J; bases not matched to a gene: 14. CDR1 and CDR2 (germline): LNHDA, SQIVND (reference sequence). This CDR3 contains 16 residues. CDR3 loop: CASSVSGTGHLRPQHF. The CDR3 coding sequence is TGTGCCAGTAGTGTGTCCGGGACAGGGCACTTACGGCCCCAGCATTTT.

This chain uses TRBV7-2 with TRBJ2-7, with TRBD2 matching over 9 bases. V lost 4 bases and J lost 2; bases outside the gene matches: 9. Per the germline V gene, CDR1 is SGHTA and CDR2 is FQGNSA. The CDR3 consists of 16 residues. The CDR3 DNA is TGTGCCAGCAGCTACAATTGGCTAGCGGGGACCTACGAGCAGTACTTC. Amino acid sequence: CASSYNWLAGTYEQYF.